This TCR beta chain originates from a study of blood T cells in healthy people across ages. PCR was performed a second time for about 7 to 12 cycles using a sample-barcoded 5' primer and a J-beta primer mix. Sequencing of every sample gave 3 million or more CDR3-containing paired-end reads. TCRdb re-analysed the 5' RACE reads in MiXCR, keeping a single row per CDR3 protein. Among under 2 million distinct CDR3 sequences, roughly 30% were seen once, and the ten largest hold around 11%. The authors isolated at least 6 million PBMCs per sample. This TCR came from a woman between 25 and 40 years old in good health. The source material was blood.

The DNA of the CDR3 is TGCAGCGCGGTGCAGGCGAACTCTGGAAACACCATATATTTT. Its translation: CSAVQANSGNTIYF. The chain has TRBV29-1 and TRBJ1-3; no clear D gene. CDR1 and CDR2 from the germline V gene are SQVTM and ANQGSEA. This CDR3 region has 14 residues. V lost 7 bases to trimming and J lost 0 bases, with 13 bases between them.